The 21 T cell receptor beta chains below come from one sample, sequenced in a study of technical replicates of blood from several donors. This table comes from immunoSEQ multiplex PCR, and its TCRdb copy is limited to in-frame clones, with some not included. The profile shows tens of thousands of clones, 93% of them singletons. Material: PBMCs. All receptors come from a human donor in good health. Some clones in this sample may be carry-over from other donors' samples.

The chain has TRBV4-2 and TRBJ2-7; D may be TRBD2 (7 bases). V was pared by 1 base and J by 5 bases, with 15 bases between. The CDR3 has 15 amino acids. In germline, CDR1 is LGHNA, CDR2 YNFKEQ. CDR3 DNA sequence: TGTGCCAGCAGCCAAGCTGGGGGGGCCAACGACGAGCAGTACTTC. This codes for CASSQAGGANDEQYF.

The chain joins TRBV7-7 to TRBJ2-5, with 8 positions matching TRBD1. The germline V gene encodes CDR1 SSHAT and CDR2 FNYEAQ (reference sequence). The junction had 4 bases not matched to a gene; V was cut back by 2 bases and J by 5 bases. This CDR3 spans 14 amino acids. The CDR3 DNA reads as TGTGCCAGCAGCTTACAGGGGGCGCGGGAGACCCAGTACTTC. Translated: CASSLQGARETQYF.

The chain employs TRBV9 and TRBJ2-5, with 14 positions matching TRBD2. Germline CDR1 reads SGDLS; CDR2 reads YYNGEE. The V and J ends lost 0 bases and 0 bases, in that order; junction bases with no gene match: 1. The CDR3 has 17 residues. The DNA of the CDR3 is TGTGCCAGCAGCGTAGGGACTAGCGGGAGGTACCAAGAGACCCAGTACTTC. The encoded protein is CASSVGTSGRYQETQYF.

This rearrangement joins TRBV7-6 to TRBJ2-5; TRBD1 might be the D (7 bases). Looked up from germline, CDR1 is SGHVS and CDR2 is FNYEAQ. Between the trimmed V and J ends, which lost 8 bases and 4 bases, there was a span of 17 bases. The CDR3 has 14 residues. CDR3 DNA sequence: TGTGCCAGCGGTCGCGGGACAGCCAGAGAGACCCAGTACTTC. Its protein product is CASGRGTARETQYF.

The V and J genes are TRBV5-4 and TRBJ2-2, with 7 bases matching TRBD1. The CDR3 has 16 residues. Trimming took 0 bases from V and 3 from J; bases not matched to a gene: 5. Germline V gene lookup returns CDR1 SGHNT and CDR2 YYREEE (reference sequence). For the CDR3, the DNA is TGTGCCAGCAGCTTGGGCCGGCAGGGGGACACCGGGGAGCTGTTTTTT. Translating it yields CASSLGRQGDTGELFF.

V gene TRBV5-4 combines with J gene TRBJ2-7; possibly TRBD1 for D (5 bases). The ends were cut back, 4 bases at V and 4 bases at J, with 18 bases in the middle. The germline gives CDR1 SGHNT, CDR2 YYREEE (reference sequence). This CDR3 region has 15 residues. In DNA form, the CDR3 reads TGTGCCAGCAGCCCCACCAAAGGGGCTAGGTACGAGCAGTACTTC. Translated: CASSPTKGARYEQYF.

CDR3: CSATQGGPSTDTQYF. As DNA, the CDR3 is TGCAGCGCTACACAGGGGGGCCCTTCAACAGATACGCAGTATTTT. V and J are TRBV29-1 and TRBJ2-3, with TRBD1 matching over 8 bases. CDR3 length equals 15 residues. Germline V gene data show CDR1 as SQVTM and CDR2 as ANQGSEA. With 7 bases clipped from V and 3 bases from J, the junction kept 12 bases outside the gene matches.

The chain combines TRBV5-1 with TRBJ2-3, with 13 bases lining up with TRBD2. Germline values: CDR1 SGHRS, CDR2 YFSETQ. V was pared by 3 bases and J by 4 bases, with 5 bases of the junction left unmatched. This CDR3 is built from 16 residues. This CDR3 is CASSSGLAGVADTQYF. The CDR3 bases are TGCGCCAGCAGCTCAGGACTAGCGGGAGTGGCAGATACGCAGTATTTT.

V usage is TRBV7-6 and J usage is TRBJ1-1, with no clear D. This CDR3 region has 15 residues. Per the germline V gene, CDR1 is SGHVS and CDR2 is FNYEAQ. The ends were cut back, 0 bases at V and 5 bases at J, with 13 bases in the middle. CDR3 in amino acids: CASSLAGGGRTEAFF. In DNA, the CDR3 is TGTGCCAGCAGCTTAGCAGGAGGAGGGAGGACTGAAGCTTTCTTT.

This chain connects TRBV7-8 to TRBJ2-6, with a possible D match to TRBD1 (6 bases). V lost 5 bases to trimming and J lost 0 bases, with 11 bases between them. Germline V gene lookup returns CDR1 SGHVS and CDR2 FQNEAQ. There are 16 residues in the CDR3. The CDR3 sequence: CASSGTGSSGANVLTF. CDR3 nucleotide sequence: TGTGCCAGCAGCGGAACAGGGAGCTCTGGGGCCAACGTCCTGACTTTC.

The V and J genes are TRBV5-6 and TRBJ2-7, with 9 bases fitting TRBD1. The CDR3 runs to 19 residues. Germline values: CDR1 SGHDT, CDR2 YYEEEE. The V segment lost 2 bases and the J segment 2 bases; nucleotides outside the gene matches: 17. This chain's CDR3 is CASSFRGGTGRWLTYEQYF. The CDR3 coding sequence is TGTGCCAGCAGCTTTAGGGGGGGGACAGGGAGGTGGTTGACCTACGAGCAGTACTTC.

The chain combines TRBV30 with TRBJ1-1, with a weak D call TRBD1 (5 bases). The CDR3 loop spans 15 amino acids. V lost 7 bases and J 6 bases, leaving 24 bases between the germline ends. CDR1 and CDR2 (germline): GTSNPN, SVGIG (reference sequence). CDR3 loop: CAFTSLGAASAEAFF. DNA of the CDR3: TGTGCCTTTACCTCTCTAGGGGCGGCAAGTGCTGAAGCTTTCTTT.

The chain employs TRBV4-1 and TRBJ2-3; TRBD2 might be the D (5 bases). The CDR3 has 13 residues. Trimming pared 4 bases from V and 6 bases from J, leaving 11 bases between. The germline gives CDR1 MGHRA, CDR2 YSYEKL. The CDR3 coding sequence is TGCGCCAGCAGCCGAGATTGGAGGGATACGCAGTATTTT. This codes for CASSRDWRDTQYF.

This chain uses TRBV6-5 with TRBJ1-2, with a possible D match to TRBD1 (5 bases). CDR3 length: 13 amino acids. V lost 4 bases, J lost 4 bases, and 10 bases lay in between. The V gene's germline CDR1 is MNHEY and CDR2 SVGAGI. This CDR3 is CASSLTTAYGYTF. CDR3 bases: TGTGCCAGCAGTTTGACGACAGCCTATGGCTACACCTTC.

This clone was seen only once. This chain uses TRBV7-2 with TRBJ1-2; TRBD1 aligns across 8 bases. This CDR3 has 15 amino acids. The ends lost 1 base at V and 4 bases at J; junction bases unmatched: 5. CDR1 SGHTA and CDR2 FQGNSA come from the germline V gene. For the CDR3, the DNA is TGTGCCAGCAGCTTAGTCGGGACAGGCTCCTATGGCTACACCTTC. Residues: CASSLVGTGSYGYTF.

The V gene is TRBV27, the J gene TRBJ1-6; D unresolved. The CDR3 covers 14 residues. V was shortened by 0 bases and J by 13 bases, with 13 bases between the two germline ends. In germline, CDR1 is MNHEY, CDR2 SMNVEV (reference sequence). The CDR3 sequence is CASSLSRAWGPLHF. The CDR3 DNA is TGTGCCAGCAGTTTATCGAGGGCCTGGGGTCCCCTCCACTTT.

This clone was counted once. This sequence joins TRBV7-2 and TRBJ2-7; 11 nucleotides align to TRBD2. V was pared by 1 base and J by 6 bases, with 11 bases of the junction left unmatched. The CDR3 contains 17 residues. Germline CDR1 and CDR2: SGHTA and FQGNSA. The CDR3 loop is CASSLGLAGRVRSEQYF. The DNA of the CDR3 is TGTGCCAGCAGCTTAGGACTAGCGGGGAGGGTAAGATCCGAGCAGTACTTC.

The V gene is TRBV11-3, the J gene TRBJ2-3; TRBD2 matches 8 bases. After removal of 5 bases from V and 2 bases from J, the junction contained 6 bases not matched to a gene. The CDR3 is 15 amino acids. Germline loops: CDR1 SGHNT, CDR2 YENEEA. The CDR3 nucleotides are TGTGCCAGCAGCCGGGGGGGACTAGACACAGATACGCAGTATTTT. Its translation: CASSRGGLDTDTQYF.

CDR3 nucleotides: TGTGCCAGTAGTAGTAGGCGACAGGGAACTAATGAAAAACTGTTTTTT. Amino acid sequence: CASSSRRQGTNEKLFF. This chain joins TRBV19 and TRBJ1-4; 7 nucleotides align to TRBD1. Germline values: CDR1 LNHDA, CDR2 SQIVND (reference sequence). CDR3 size: 16 residues. V dropped 4 bases and J dropped 1; count of bases not matched to a gene: 6.

The chain combines TRBV6-5 with TRBJ1-1; 9 bases fit TRBD1. V was pared by 7 bases and J by 4 bases, with 4 bases of the junction left unmatched. Per germline, CDR1 MNHEY and CDR2 SVGAGI. This CDR3 comprises 13 residues. Written as DNA, the CDR3 is TGTGCCAGCAACAGACAGGGGGGCACTGAAGCTTTCTTT. Amino acids: CASNRQGGTEAFF.

The rearrangement links TRBV6-6 to TRBJ2-3, with 12 nucleotides matching TRBD2. Germline-derived CDR1 and CDR2 are MNHNY and SVGAGI (reference sequence). This CDR3 comprises 14 residues. With V trimmed by 11 bases and J by 6 bases, 9 bases remained unmatched. CDR3 sequence reads: CAVLAGGWGDTQYF. CDR3 nucleotide sequence: TGTGCCGTACTAGCGGGAGGTTGGGGGGATACGCAGTATTTT.